A selection of T cell receptor beta chains follows, all from one sample in a study of blood T cell repertoires in COVID-19. Using immunoSEQ multiplex PCR, the repertoire was profiled, and TCRdb retains in-frame clones only, with some absent. The data show 200,000 to 250,000 clones, around 80% seen once. The sequencing input was peripheral blood. The receptors shown here come from an elderly woman with active or convalescent COVID-19. CDR3s include the opening cysteine and the closing phenylalanine or tryptophan. A D gene is named only where the DNA matches it firmly. Expanded clones are given a class, and other clones once, few, many or no size at all.

TRBV28	12	TRBJ1-6	-	-	CASSLKFRLIHF	TGTGCCAGCAGCCTAAAGTTCCGATTAATCCACTTT
TRBV5-3	15	TRBJ1-2	-	TRBD1	CARSWGQDGNYGYTF	TGTGCCAGAAGCTGGGGACAGGATGGCAACTATGGCTACACCTTC
TRBV3-1/TRBV3-2	14	TRBJ2-3	-	-	CASSQGTGTDTQYF	TGTGCCAGCAGCCAAGGTACTGGCACAGATACGCAGTATTTT
TRBV18	16	TRBJ2-3	few	TRBD1	CASSPPFGQGPDTQYF	TGTGCCAGCTCACCACCGTTCGGACAGGGGCCAGATACGCAGTATTTT
TRBV10-2	16	TRBJ2-5	-	TRBD2	CASSANLQLGGETQYF	TGCGCCAGCAGTGCCAACCTTCAACTCGGGGGGGAGACCCAGTACTTC
TRBV7-2	16	TRBJ1-2	-	-	CASSLEGSGTGYGYTF	TGTGCCAGCAGCTTAGAGGGTTCGGGCACAGGCTATGGCTACACCTTC
TRBV5-6	15	TRBJ2-5	-	TRBD1	CATTSGTGAQETQYF	TGTGCCACAACCTCCGGGACAGGAGCCCAAGAGACCCAGTACTTC
TRBV5-4	14	TRBJ2-7	-	-	CASSLAGQSYEQYF	TGTGCCAGCAGCTTGGCCGGACAGTCCTACGAGCAGTACTTC
TRBV3-1/TRBV3-2	13	TRBJ2-7	-	TRBD2	CATLAGSSYEQYF	TGTGCCACCCTAGCGGGGTCCTCCTACGAGCAGTACTTC
TRBV30	16	TRBJ2-6	-	-	CASPEGSSSGANVLTF	TGTGCCTCCCCCGAGGGAAGCTCCTCTGGGGCCAACGTCCTGACTTTC
TRBV7-6	14	TRBJ1-6	once	-	CASSFDEGNSPLHF	TGTGCCAGCAGCTTTGATGAGGGTAATTCACCCCTCCACTTT
TRBV28	14	TRBJ1-5	-	TRBD1	CASSRTGNHQPQHF	TGTGCCAGCAGCCGGACAGGGAACCATCAGCCCCAGCATTTT
TRBV5-5	17	TRBJ1-2	-	TRBD1	CASSLEHVSGGGYGYTF	TGTGCCAGCAGCTTGGAACATGTCTCAGGGGGAGGTTATGGCTACACCTTC
TRBV18	16	TRBJ1-1	-	-	CASSPLGGGINTEAFF	TGTGCCAGCTCACCACTAGGTGGGGGGATTAACACTGAAGCTTTCTTT
TRBV19	15	TRBJ1-2	once	-	CASSIRTTRIGGYTF	TGTGCCAGTAGTATCCGGACAACCCGAATTGGAGGCTACACCTTC
TRBV5-4	14	TRBJ1-1	-	-	CASSLAGMNTEAFF	TGTGCCAGCAGCTTGGCAGGGATGAACACTGAAGCTTTCTTT
TRBV5-1	17	TRBJ2-1	-	TRBD2	CASSPGVLAGVYNEQFF	TGCGCCAGCAGCCCTGGGGTGCTAGCGGGAGTCTACAATGAGCAGTTCTTC
TRBV12-5	14	TRBJ2-7	-	-	CASGLALGVYEQYF	TGTGCTAGTGGTCTCGCTCTGGGCGTATACGAGCAGTACTTC
TRBV27	15	TRBJ1-2	-	-	CASSPYRITNYGYTF	TGTGCCAGCAGTCCATACAGGATTACTAACTATGGCTACACCTTC
TRBV19	14	TRBJ2-7	-	TRBD1	CASSSQTGALEQYF	TGTGCCAGTAGTTCCCAGACAGGGGCCCTCGAGCAGTACTTC
TRBV5-6	13	TRBJ1-1	few	-	CASSWAGILEAFF	TGTGCCAGCTCGTGGGCAGGCATACTTGAAGCTTTCTTT
TRBV10-3	16	TRBJ2-7	-	TRBD2	CATSPVAGGPEYEQYF	TGTGCCACCAGCCCGGTAGCGGGAGGGCCCGAATACGAGCAGTACTTC